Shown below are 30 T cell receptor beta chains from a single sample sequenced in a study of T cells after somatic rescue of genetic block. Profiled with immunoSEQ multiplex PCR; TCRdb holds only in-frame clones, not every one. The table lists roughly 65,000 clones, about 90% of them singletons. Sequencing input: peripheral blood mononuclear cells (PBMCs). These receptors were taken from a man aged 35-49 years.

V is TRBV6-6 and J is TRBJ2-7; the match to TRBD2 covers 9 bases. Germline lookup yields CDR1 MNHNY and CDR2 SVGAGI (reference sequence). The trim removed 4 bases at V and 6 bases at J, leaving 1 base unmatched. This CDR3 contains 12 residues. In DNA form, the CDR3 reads TGTGCCAGCAGTTCTAGCGGGACCGAGCAGTACTTC. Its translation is CASSSSGTEQYF.

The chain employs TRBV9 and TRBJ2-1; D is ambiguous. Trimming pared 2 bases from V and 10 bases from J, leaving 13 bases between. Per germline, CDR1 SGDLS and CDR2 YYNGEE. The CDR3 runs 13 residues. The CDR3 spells CASSVRNSREQFF. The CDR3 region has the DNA TGTGCCAGCAGCGTCCGGAACTCCAGGGAGCAGTTCTTC.

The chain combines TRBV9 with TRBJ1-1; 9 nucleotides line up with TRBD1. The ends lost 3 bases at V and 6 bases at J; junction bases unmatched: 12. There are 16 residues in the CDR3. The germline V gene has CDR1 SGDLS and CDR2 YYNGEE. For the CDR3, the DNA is TGTGCCAGCAGCGCGAGACTAGGGACAGGGAGGGCTGAAGCTTTCTTT. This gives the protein CASSARLGTGRAEAFF.

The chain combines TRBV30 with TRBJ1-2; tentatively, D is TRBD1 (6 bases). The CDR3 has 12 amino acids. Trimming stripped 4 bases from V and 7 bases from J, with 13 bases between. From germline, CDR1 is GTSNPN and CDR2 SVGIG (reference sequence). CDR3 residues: CAWIQLRGGYTF. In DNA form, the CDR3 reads TGTGCCTGGATCCAGCTCAGGGGTGGCTACACCTTC.

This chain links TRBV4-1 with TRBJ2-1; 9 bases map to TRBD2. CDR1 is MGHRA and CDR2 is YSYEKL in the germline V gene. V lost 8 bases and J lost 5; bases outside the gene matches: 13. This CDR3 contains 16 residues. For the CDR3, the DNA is TGCGCCAGCCAGGGGATTAGCGGGAGAGGTAACAATGAGCAGTTCTTC. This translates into CASQGISGRGNNEQFF.

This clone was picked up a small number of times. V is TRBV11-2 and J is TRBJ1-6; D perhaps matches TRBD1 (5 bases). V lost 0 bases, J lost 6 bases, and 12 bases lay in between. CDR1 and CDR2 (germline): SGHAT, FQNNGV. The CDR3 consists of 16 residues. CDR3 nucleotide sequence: TGTGCCAGCAGCTTAGATCTCAGGACAAGTAATTCACCCCTCCACTTT. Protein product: CASSLDLRTSNSPLHF.

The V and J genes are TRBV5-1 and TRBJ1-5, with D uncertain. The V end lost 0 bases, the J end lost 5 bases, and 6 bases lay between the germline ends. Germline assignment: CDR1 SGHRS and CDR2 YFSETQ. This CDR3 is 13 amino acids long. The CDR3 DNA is TGCGCCAGCAGCTTGGAAGTGGATCAGCCCCAGCATTTT. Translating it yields CASSLEVDQPQHF.

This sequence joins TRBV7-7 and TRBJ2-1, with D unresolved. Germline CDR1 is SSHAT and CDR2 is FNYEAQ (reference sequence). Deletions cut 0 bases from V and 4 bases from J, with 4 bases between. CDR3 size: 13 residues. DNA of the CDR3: TGTGCCAGCAGCTTAGCGCGTTACAATGAGCAGTTCTTC. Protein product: CASSLARYNEQFF.

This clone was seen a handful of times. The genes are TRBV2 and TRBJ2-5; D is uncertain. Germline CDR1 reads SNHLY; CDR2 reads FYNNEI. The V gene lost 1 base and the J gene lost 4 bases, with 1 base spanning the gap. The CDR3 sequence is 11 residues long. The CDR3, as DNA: TGTGCCAGCAGTGAAGTAGAGACCCAGTACTTC. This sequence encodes CASSEVETQYF.

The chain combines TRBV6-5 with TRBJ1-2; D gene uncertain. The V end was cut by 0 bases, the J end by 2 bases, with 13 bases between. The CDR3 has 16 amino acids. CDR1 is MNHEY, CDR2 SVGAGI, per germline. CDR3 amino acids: CASSYSTAGLNYGYTF. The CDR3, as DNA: TGTGCCAGCAGTTACTCGACTGCTGGGTTAAACTATGGCTACACCTTC.

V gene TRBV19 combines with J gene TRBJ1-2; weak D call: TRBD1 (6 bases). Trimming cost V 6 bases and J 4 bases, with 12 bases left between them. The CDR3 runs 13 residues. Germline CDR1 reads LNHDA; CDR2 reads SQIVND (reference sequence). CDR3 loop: CASRPTGIYGYTF. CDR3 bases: TGTGCCAGTAGACCCACAGGGATCTATGGCTACACCTTC.

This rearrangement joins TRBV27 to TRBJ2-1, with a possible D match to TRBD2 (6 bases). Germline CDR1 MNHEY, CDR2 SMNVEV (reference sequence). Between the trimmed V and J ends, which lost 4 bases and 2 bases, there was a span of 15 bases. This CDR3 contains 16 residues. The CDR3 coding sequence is TGTGCCAGCAGTTCCCTGGCGGGAAATCCCTACAATGAGCAGTTCTTC. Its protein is CASSSLAGNPYNEQFF.

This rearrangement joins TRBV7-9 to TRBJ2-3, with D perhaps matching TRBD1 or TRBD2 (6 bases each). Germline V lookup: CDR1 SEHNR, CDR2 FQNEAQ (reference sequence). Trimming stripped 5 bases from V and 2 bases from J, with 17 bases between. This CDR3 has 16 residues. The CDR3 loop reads CASSPRGAVSTDTQYF. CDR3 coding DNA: TGTGCCAGCAGCCCTAGGGGGGCGGTTTCCACAGATACGCAGTATTTT.

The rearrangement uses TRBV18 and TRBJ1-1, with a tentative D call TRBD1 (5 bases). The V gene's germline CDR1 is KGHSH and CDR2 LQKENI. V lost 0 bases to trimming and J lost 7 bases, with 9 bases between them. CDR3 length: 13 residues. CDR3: CASSPPAGLEAFF. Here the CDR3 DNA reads TGTGCCAGCTCACCACCGGCGGGGCTTGAAGCTTTCTTT.

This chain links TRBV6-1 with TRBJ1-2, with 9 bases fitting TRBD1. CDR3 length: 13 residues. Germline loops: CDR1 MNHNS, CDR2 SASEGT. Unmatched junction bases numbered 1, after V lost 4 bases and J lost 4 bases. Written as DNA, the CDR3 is TGTGCCAGCAGTGCGGGACAGGGCTATGGCTACACCTTC. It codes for CASSAGQGYGYTF.

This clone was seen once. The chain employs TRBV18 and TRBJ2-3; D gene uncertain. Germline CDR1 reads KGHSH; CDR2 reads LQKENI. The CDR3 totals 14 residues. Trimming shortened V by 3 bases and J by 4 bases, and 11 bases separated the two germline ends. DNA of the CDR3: TGTGCCAGCTCACCCAAGTCTAGGGCAGATACGCAGTATTTT. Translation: CASSPKSRADTQYF.

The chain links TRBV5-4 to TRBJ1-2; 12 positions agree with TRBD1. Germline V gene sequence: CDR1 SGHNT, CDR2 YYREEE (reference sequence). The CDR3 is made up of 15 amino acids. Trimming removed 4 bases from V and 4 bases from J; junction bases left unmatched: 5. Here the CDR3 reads CASSPGQGAIYGYTF. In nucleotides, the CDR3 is TGTGCCAGCAGCCCGGGACAGGGGGCGATCTATGGCTACACCTTC.

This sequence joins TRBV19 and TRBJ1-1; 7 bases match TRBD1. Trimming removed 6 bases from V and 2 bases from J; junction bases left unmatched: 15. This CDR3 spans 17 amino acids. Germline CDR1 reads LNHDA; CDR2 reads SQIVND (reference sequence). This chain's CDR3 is CASRPRGMGQPNTEAFF. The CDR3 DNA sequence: TGTGCCAGTAGACCAAGGGGGATGGGACAGCCAAACACTGAAGCTTTCTTT. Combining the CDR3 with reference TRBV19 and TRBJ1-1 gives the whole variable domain DGGITQSPKYLFRKEGQNVTLSCEQNLNHDAMYWYRQDPGQGLRLIYYSQIVNDFQKGDIAEGYSVSREKKESFPLTVTSAQKNPTAFYLCASRPRGMGQPNTEAFFGQGTRLTVV.

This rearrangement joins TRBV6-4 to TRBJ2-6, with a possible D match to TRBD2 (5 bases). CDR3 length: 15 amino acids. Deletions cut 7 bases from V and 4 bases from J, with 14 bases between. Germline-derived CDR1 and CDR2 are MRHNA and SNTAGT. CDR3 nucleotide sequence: TGTGCCAGCAAATCCGAGGGTGCCGGGGCCAACGTCCTGACTTTC. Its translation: CASKSEGAGANVLTF.

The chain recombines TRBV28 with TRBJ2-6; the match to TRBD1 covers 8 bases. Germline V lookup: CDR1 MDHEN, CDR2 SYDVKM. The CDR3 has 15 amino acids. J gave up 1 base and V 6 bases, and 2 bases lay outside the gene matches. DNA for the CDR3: TGTGCCAGCAGCAGGGGGCGATCTGGGGCCAACGTCCTGACTTTC. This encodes CASSRGRSGANVLTF.

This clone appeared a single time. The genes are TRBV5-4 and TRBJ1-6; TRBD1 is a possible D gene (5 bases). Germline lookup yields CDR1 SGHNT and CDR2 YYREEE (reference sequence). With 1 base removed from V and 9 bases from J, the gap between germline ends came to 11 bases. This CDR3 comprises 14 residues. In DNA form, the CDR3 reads TGTGCCAGCAGCTTGCAGGGTATAGGTTCACCCCTCCACTTT. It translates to CASSLQGIGSPLHF.

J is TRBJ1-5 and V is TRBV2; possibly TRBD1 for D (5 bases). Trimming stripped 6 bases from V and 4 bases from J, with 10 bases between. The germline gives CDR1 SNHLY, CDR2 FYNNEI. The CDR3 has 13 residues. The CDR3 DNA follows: TGTGCCAGCAGCCAGGGAGGGAATCAGCCCCAGCATTTT. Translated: CASSQGGNQPQHF. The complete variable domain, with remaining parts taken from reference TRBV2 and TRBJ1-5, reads EPEVTQTPSHQVTQMGQEVILRCVPISNHLYFYWYRQILGQKVEFLVSFYNNEISEKSEIFDDQFSVERPDGSNFTLKIRSTKLEDSAMYFCASSQGGNQPQHFGDGTRLSIL.

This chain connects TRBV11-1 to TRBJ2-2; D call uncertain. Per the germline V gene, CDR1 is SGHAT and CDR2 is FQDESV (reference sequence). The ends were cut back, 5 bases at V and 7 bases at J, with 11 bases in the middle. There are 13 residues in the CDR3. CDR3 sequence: CASSPLRSGELFF. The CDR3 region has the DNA TGTGCCAGCAGCCCCCTACGGAGCGGGGAGCTGTTTTTT.

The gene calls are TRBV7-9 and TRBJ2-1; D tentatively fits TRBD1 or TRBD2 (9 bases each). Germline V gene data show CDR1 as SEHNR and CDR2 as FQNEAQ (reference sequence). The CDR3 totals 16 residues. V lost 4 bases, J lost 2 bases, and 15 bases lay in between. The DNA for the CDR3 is TGTGCCAGCAGCTCTAGCGGGACAGGGACCTACAATGAGCAGTTCTTC. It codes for CASSSSGTGTYNEQFF. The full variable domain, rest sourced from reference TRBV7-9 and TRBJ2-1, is DTGVSQNPRHKITKRGQNVTFRCDPISEHNRLYWYRQTLGQGPEFLTYFQNEAQLEKSRLLSDRFSAERPKGSFSTLEIQRTEQGDSAMYLCASSSSGTGTYNEQFFGPGTRLTVL.

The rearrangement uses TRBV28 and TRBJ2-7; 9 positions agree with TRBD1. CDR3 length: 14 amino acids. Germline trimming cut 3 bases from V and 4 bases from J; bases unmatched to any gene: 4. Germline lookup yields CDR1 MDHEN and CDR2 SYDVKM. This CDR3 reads CASSFGQGRYEQYF. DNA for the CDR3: TGTGCCAGCAGTTTCGGACAGGGGAGGTACGAGCAGTACTTC.

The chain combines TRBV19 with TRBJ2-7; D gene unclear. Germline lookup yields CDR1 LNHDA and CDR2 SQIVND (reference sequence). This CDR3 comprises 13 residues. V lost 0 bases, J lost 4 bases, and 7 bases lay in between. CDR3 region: CASSIDLSYEQYF. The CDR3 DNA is TGTGCCAGTAGTATAGATCTTTCTTACGAGCAGTACTTC.

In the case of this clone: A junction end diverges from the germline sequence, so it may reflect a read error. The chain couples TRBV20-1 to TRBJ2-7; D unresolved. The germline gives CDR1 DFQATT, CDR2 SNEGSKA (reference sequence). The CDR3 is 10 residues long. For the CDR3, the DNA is TGCAGCCCTGAAGTCCCCTTCCCGAGTTTC. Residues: CSPEVPFPSF.

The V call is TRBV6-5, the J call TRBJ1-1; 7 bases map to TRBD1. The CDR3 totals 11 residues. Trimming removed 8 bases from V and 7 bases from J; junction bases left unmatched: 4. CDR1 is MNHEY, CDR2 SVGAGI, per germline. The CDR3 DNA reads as TGTGCCAGCGTCCGGGACAGTGAAGCTTTCTTT. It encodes CASVRDSEAFF.

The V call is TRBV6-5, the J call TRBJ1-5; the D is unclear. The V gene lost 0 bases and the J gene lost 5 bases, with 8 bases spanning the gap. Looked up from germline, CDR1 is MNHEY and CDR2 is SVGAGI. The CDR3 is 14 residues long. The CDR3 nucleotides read TGTGCCAGCAGTTACTCGATGTCAGATCAGCCCCAGCATTTT. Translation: CASSYSMSDQPQHF.

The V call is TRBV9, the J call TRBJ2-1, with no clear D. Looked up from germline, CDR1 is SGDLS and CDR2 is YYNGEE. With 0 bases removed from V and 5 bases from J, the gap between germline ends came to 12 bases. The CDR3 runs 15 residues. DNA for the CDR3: TGTGCCAGCAGCGTAGATGGACCATCACACAATGAGCAGTTCTTC. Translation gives CASSVDGPSHNEQFF.